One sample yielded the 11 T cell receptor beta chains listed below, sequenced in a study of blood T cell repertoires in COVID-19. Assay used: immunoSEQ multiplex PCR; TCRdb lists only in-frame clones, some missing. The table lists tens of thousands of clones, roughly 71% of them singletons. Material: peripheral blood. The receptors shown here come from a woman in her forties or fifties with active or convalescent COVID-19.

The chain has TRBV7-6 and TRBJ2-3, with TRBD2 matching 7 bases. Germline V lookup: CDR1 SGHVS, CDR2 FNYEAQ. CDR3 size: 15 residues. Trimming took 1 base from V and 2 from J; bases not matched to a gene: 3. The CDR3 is CASSLDGGFTDTQYF. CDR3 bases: TGTGCCAGCAGCTTAGACGGGGGGTTCACAGATACGCAGTATTTT.

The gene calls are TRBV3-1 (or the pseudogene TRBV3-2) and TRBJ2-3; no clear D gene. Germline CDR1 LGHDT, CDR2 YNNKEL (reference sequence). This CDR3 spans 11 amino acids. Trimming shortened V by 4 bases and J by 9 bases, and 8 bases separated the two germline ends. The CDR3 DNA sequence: TGTGCCAGCAGCCGTCACAAGACGCAGTATTTT. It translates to CASSRHKTQYF.

The CDR3: CASSLTGGAYEQYF. The CDR3 bases are TGCGCCAGCAGCTTGACAGGGGGCGCGTACGAGCAGTACTTC. V is TRBV5-1 and J is TRBJ2-7; 9 nucleotides agree with TRBD1. In germline, CDR1 is SGHRS, CDR2 YFSETQ. The CDR3 runs 14 residues. V lost 1 base, J lost 4 bases, and 3 bases stayed unmatched.

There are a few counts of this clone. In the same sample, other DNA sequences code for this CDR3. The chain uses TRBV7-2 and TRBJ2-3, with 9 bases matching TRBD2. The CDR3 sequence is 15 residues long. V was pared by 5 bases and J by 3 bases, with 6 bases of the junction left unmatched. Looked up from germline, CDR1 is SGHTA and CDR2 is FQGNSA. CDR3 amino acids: CASSPLAGVTDTQYF. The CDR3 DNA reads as TGTGCCAGCAGCCCTTTAGCGGGAGTAACAGATACGCAGTATTTT.

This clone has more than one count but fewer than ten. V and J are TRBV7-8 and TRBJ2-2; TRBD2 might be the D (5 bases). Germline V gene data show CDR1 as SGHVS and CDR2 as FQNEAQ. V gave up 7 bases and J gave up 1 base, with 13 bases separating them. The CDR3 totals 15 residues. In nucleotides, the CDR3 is TGTGCCAGCACCGGCCCCGCGGGGAACACCGGGGAGCTGTTTTTT. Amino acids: CASTGPAGNTGELFF.

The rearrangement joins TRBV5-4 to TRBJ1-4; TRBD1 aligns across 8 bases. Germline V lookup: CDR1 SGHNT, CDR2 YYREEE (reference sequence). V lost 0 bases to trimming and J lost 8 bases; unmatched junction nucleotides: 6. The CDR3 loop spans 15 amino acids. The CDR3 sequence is CASSLAGQGGEKLFF. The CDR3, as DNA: TGTGCCAGCAGCTTGGCCGGACAGGGAGGAGAAAAACTGTTTTTT. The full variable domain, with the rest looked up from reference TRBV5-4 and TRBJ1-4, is ETGVTQSPTHLIKTRGQQVTLRCSSQSGHNTVSWYQQALGQGPQFIFQYYREEENGRGNFPPRFSGLQFPNYSSELNVNALELDDSALYLCASSLAGQGGEKLFFGSGTQLSVL.

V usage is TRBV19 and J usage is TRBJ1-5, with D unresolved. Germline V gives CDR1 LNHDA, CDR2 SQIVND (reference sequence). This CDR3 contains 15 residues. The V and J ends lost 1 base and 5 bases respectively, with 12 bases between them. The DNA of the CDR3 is TGTGCCAGTAGTATAGGAGGGATGGGGTATCAGCCCCAGCATTTT. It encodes CASSIGGMGYQPQHF.

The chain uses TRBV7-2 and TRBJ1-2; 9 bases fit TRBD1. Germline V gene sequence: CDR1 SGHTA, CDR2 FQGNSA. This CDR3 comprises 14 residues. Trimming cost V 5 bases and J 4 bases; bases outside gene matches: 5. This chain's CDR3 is CASSGDREGYGYTF. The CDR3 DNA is TGTGCCAGCAGCGGGGACAGGGAGGGCTATGGCTACACCTTC.

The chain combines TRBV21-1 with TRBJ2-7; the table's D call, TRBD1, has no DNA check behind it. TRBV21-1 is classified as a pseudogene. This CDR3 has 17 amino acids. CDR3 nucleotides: TGTGCCAGCAGCAAAGTTCCCGGACAGGGGAACCCCTACGAGCAGTACTTC. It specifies CASSKVPGQGNPYEQYF.

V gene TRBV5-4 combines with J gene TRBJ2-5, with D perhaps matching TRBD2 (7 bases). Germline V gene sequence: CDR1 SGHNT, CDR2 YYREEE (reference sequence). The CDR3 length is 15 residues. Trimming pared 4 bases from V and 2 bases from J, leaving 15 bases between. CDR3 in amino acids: CASSPGGGAQETQYF. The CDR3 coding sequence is TGTGCCAGCAGCCCAGGAGGGGGGGCTCAAGAGACCCAGTACTTC. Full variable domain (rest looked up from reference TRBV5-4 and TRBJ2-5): ETGVTQSPTHLIKTRGQQVTLRCSSQSGHNTVSWYQQALGQGPQFIFQYYREEENGRGNFPPRFSGLQFPNYSSELNVNALELDDSALYLCASSPGGGAQETQYFGPGTRLLVL.

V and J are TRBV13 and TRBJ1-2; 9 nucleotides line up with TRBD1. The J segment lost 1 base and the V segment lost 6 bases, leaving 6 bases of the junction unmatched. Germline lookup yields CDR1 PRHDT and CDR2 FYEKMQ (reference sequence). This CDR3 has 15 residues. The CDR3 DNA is TGTGCCAGCAGTTCAGGACAGGGGTATAACTATGGCTACACCTTC. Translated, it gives CASSSGQGYNYGYTF. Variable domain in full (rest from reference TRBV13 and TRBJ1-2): AAGVIQSPRHLIKEKRETATLKCYPIPRHDTVYWYQQGPGQDPQFLISFYEKMQSDKGSIPDRFSAQQFSDYHSELNMSSLELGDSALYFCASSSGQGYNYGYTFGSGTRLTVV.